Many counts were recorded for the clone carrying this T cell receptor beta chain. TCRdb called the RT-PCR reads again in MiXCR, with one record for every CDR3 protein. There are more than 550,000 distinct CDR3 sequences in the sample; approximately 15% occur only once, and roughly 3.6% lies in the top ten. V lost 5 bases to trimming and J lost 6 bases; unmatched junction nucleotides: 6. The germline CDR1 and CDR2 sequences are SQVTM and ANQGSEA. The CDR3 covers 12 residues. This chain uses TRBV29-1 with TRBJ2-5, with TRBD1 matching 7 bases. The receptor comes from a female donor in good health, serving as a healthy control. Sequences were obtained from memory CD4+ T cells from blood. DNA of the CDR3: TGCAGCGTTTCTAGACAGGGACAGACCCAGTACTTC. Translation gives CSVSRQGQTQYF.